The rows below give T cell receptor beta chains drawn from one sample of a study of sequential checkpoint blockade in melanoma. TCRdb's copy holds only in-frame clones and misses some; the assay was immunoSEQ multiplex PCR. In the table there are 13,000 or so clones, over 65% of which are singletons. This material consisted of CD8+ T cells sorted from blood (inferred from file names), taken from a patient given nivolumab and ipilimumab in sequence. Every receptor here comes from a human donor with melanoma. Each CDR3 is given with its conserved first and last residue. Each record gives: V gene, CDR3 protein.

V: TRBV15; CDR3: CATSRDFVQGSYEQYF
V: TRBV6-5; CDR3: CASSPGLPKAFF
V: TRBV9; CDR3: CASSEPLGLYTDTQYF
V: TRBV11-2; CDR3: CASSPLGGRAFSYNEQFF
V: TRBV10-3; CDR3: CAISETGQANTEAFF
V: TRBV30; CDR3: CAWSQGGGTDTQYF
V: TRBV9; CDR3: CASSVGVTGGGNYGYTF
V: TRBV29-1; CDR3: CSVESGGSGGTYNEQFF
V: TRBV28; CDR3: CASSLQGYNSPLHF
V: TRBV6-5; CDR3: CASSYSTGYEQYF
V: TRBV18; CDR3: CASSYGTGTYEQYF
V: TRBV5-1; CDR3: CASSKGQGAGYEQYF
V: TRBV4-1; CDR3: CASSQDNGISGEKLLF
V: TRBV5-6; CDR3: CASSSLRLAGDTDTQYF
V: TRBV28; CDR3: CASRAQGAQEQYF
V: TRBV28; CDR3: CASSRDMSNQPQHF
V: TRBV28; CDR3: CASRAQGAFYEQYF
V: TRBV7-9; CDR3: CASSLISGGFTGELFF
V: TRBV27; CDR3: CASRPIDSFYGYTF
V: TRBV5-1; CDR3: CASSVGQGGGGYTF
V: TRBV6-1; CDR3: CASSEPPLAALPTEQFF
V: TRBV6-4; CDR3: CASSPGTSGGNNEQFF
V: TRBV29-1; CDR3: CSGGLTPGELFF
V: TRBV30; CDR3: CAWSDRVDEQYF
V: TRBV5-6; CDR3: CASSLGTVNYGYTF
V: TRBV5-8; CDR3: CASSSGQGGAEAFF
V: TRBV7-6; CDR3: CASSSMTAYNEQFF
V: TRBV7-7; CDR3: CASSQGWDYSNTEAFF
V: TRBV5-1; CDR3: CASSLLTGGGYEQYF